This TCR beta chain is drawn from a study of shared clonotypes between healthy human individuals (dated by TCRdb to the early 2020s). In terms of the full investigation: The cohort included a few men and a couple of women between 18 and 49 years of age. For each donor, CD4 naive and CD4 memory were each run on three plates, CD8 naive on two plates, and CD8 memory on one plate. To estimate repertoire size and how much clonotype sharing occurs between individuals, the study deeply sequenced the blood TCR repertoires of several healthy adults. Different laboratories and diverse techniques were used to prepare libraries and sequence TCR repertoires, to increase sequencing depth and limit assay-specific biases. Between about 0.9 and 10 billion PBMCs per donor were obtained by leukapheresis.

V lost 6 bases and J lost 3 bases, and the count of bases not matched to a germline gene is 11. The CDR3 runs 15 amino acids, cysteine and phenylalanine included. Only the CDR3 DNA is retained, 45 bases long and in frame from the first base. From the germline V gene (reference sequence), CDR1 is MNHNY and CDR2 is SVGAGI. This clone appeared a single time. This receptor's antigen is unknown. No base qualities exist here, and no much larger clone lies one base off it. Using the deep immunoSEQ assay, multiplex PCR amplified TCR CDR3 regions from genomic DNA. For each cell subset, the extracted genomic DNA was distributed evenly across all wells of several immunoSEQ 96-well plates, and each plate served as one replicate. Each replicate PCR for sorted subsets received roughly 200 ng genomic DNA, equal to roughly 29,000 T cell genomes. Purified libraries were measured with a Qubit 3.0 fluorometer, size-checked on a Bioanalyzer 2100, and measured again with the KAPA Library Quantification kit. Each immunoSEQ 96-well plate was sequenced on its own single-read 150-cycle Illumina NextSeq 550 flow cell. As for the authors' bioinformatics: The immunoSEQ output contained only junctional sequences without quality scores, so filtering could not match that applied to full-length reads. To assign V/J genes and CDR3, sequences were annotated against IMGT germline references using PyIR, a Python wrapper for IgBLAST v1.9. Reads were filtered out if the reads had weak V/J assignments (E-value above 1e-6), no CDR3, stop codons, out-of-frame junctions, or ambiguous translated residues. V3J clonotypes were defined as sequences sharing an identical inferred V gene, J gene, and CDR3 amino acid sequence. Percentage overlap between repertoires was calculated by dividing the number of shared unique clonotypes by the size of the smaller repertoire. Repertoire richness was assessed with RTK rarefaction, the Chao1 estimator, and Recon v2.1 estimates of unobserved clonotypes. For all TCRbeta clonotypes obtained by the gDNA method from a handful of donors, generation probabilities were computed with OLGA. TCRdb's version of the immuneACCESS table is confined to in-frame rearrangements and falls short of the full clone set. An unresolved V gene accounts for under half of the shortfall where checked; the remainder is of unknown origin. The DNA was the basis for D and trimming; V, J and clone size are from that table. Across this sample there are some 2,100,000 clones, with nearly 97% seen only once. Clones ranked in the top ten supply less than 0.15% of the sample.

What the work shows at the level of the full study, not this receptor alone: When several donors were compared, the shared fraction of clonotypes was 5% to 6.5% for naive CD4, 3% to 4% for naive CD8, 2.3% for memory CD4, and 0.35% to 0.5% for memory CD8. Even with the large sequencing depth, rarefaction of the sorted-subset datasets indicated that sequencing was incomplete. Naive subsets generally had larger estimated clonotype richness than memory subsets. Compared with non-shared clonotypes, the clonotypes found in all four sorted-subset donors had higher generation probabilities. Sampling was restricted to blood, and TCR repertoires in tissues likely differ from the TCR repertoires found in blood. Because the study included a small number of donors, the genetic and exposure-history diversity represented was limited. Pairwise subsampling led to the expectation that sequencing depth would affect the degree of clonotype sharing among donors.

Healthy HIV-negative adults with no recently reported acute infections or vaccinations were included as donors. Every donor was a Caucasian adult residing in Nashville, Tennessee, USA. CD4+ T cells were enriched by magnetic negative selection; naive cells were then positively selected on CD45RA, and the negative fraction formed the memory subset. Blood was collected by leukapheresis, and PBMCs were isolated by Ficoll-Histopaque density gradient centrifugation and then cryopreserved in liquid nitrogen vapor phase. Analytical flow cytometry was used to check the purity and quantity of each magnetically sorted T cell population. Genomic DNA was isolated from each sorted fraction and quantified by UV absorbance on a Nanodrop 2000c.

The receptor chain draws on TRBV6-6 and TRBJ2-7, with 7 junctional bases fitting TRBD1. This clonotype originated in a man aged 18 to 35 in good health. Sequenced material: naive CD4+ T cells sorted from blood. The cell subset or site label of this sample denotes: CD45RA+ positively selected. The CDR3 protein: CASSSDRVTGYEQYF. In nucleotide form, the sequence is TGTGCCAGCAGCTCCGACAGGGTCACGGGCTACGAGCAGTACTTC.